The sample holds many counts of the clone carrying this T cell receptor beta chain. Its antigen is currently unknown. This sample was taken from a study of T cell repertoires in cytomegalovirus infection. Study details: Matching HLA type, along with CMV infection, was indicated by public TCR beta signatures. The study, taken as a whole, reports: HLA-C-restricted CMV-specific TCR beta clonotypes prevailed in the ex vivo response. The study identified carriers of CMV plus the relevant HLA from cumulative public TCR beta family frequency.

Trimming took off 8 bases at V and 0 bases at J, with 8 bases between the two ends. The CDR3 is 13 amino acids. TCRdb re-derived calls from the reads in MiXCR, one entry per CDR3 protein. Of approximately 500,000 distinct CDR3 sequences in the sample, approximately 11% were seen once. The receptor was derived from a human donor in good health (CMV status not recorded). Some clones in this sample may be carry-over from other donors' samples. The sample comprised PBMCs. The rearrangement uses TRBV12-3 or TRBV12-4 and TRBJ2-1, with D uncertain. CDR3 DNA sequence: TGTGCCAGCTCGGTAAACTCCTACAATGAGCAGTTCTTC. Its protein product is CASSVNSYNEQFF.